This TCR beta chain appears in the sequencing data of a study of T cells after yellow fever vaccination (dated by TCRdb to between 2018 and 2020). In the study overall: The SMART-Seq v4 Ultra Low Input RNA kit was used to prepare libraries from fractions with low cell numbers. Two healthy male donors, one aged 18 to 30 and one aged 30 to 40 years, made up the cohort. Blood samples were taken at several timepoints before and after primary and secondary immunization, and bulk PBMC replicates and cell subsets were isolated. To follow T-cell clones before and after primary and booster YFV17D yellow fever vaccination, bulk TCR alpha and beta repertoires were sequenced over time. Results and caveats for the whole study, not just this receptor: Most clones expanded after primary vaccination were re-detected after the booster (96% of CD4 and 88% of CD8), suggesting broad memory maintenance. Because only a couple of donors were included in the study, the extent to which the findings can be generalized is limited. A small share of clonotypes occurred in both CD4 and CD8 compartments, likely arising from convergent recombination. Compared with the primary T-cell response, the secondary T-cell response was weaker but faster, peaking on day 5 rather than day 15. Computational filtering was required because FACS-sorted repertoires could contain abundant contaminating clonotypes from the bulk population.

As to this clonotype: Which antigen it targets is not known. No clone much larger than this one lies a single base away; base qualities are absent.

The treatment or condition label of this sample denotes: live attenuated yellow fever vaccine strain. Two biological replicates of bulk PBMCs were collected at each blood-draw timepoint. A standard Ficoll-Paque protocol was used to isolate PBMCs from peripheral blood. TriZol was used to extract RNA from bulk PBMCs, CD4 and CD8 fractions, and dextramer-positive and dextramer-negative fractions. Sequencing took place on an Illumina NovaSeq 6000. Synthesis of TCR cDNA relied on 5'RACE template switching, a step that introduced a universal primer site along with unique molecular identifiers. Priming for cDNA synthesis came from both the TCR alpha and TCR beta constant segments. Library amplification involved two PCR steps, and the second step added sample barcodes and sequencing adapters. Sequencing of libraries was done on Illumina HiSeq 2500 (2x100 bp) or NovaSeq (2x150 bp). Under the source paper's analysis protocol: Reads were demultiplexed and collapsed into UMI consensus sequences with MIGEC, and V(D)J alignment was performed with MiXCR. Vaccine-responding clonotypes were defined with edgeR using replicate PBMC samples, requiring FDR below 0.01 and a log2 fold change above 5 up to day 15. Each bulk clonotype received a CD4 or CD8 identity based on whether the sequenced CD4 or CD8 repertoire contained that clonotype at higher abundance. The public reads were run again by TCRdb, first through fastp at Q25 and then through MiXCR, and only productive beta chains were kept. Rows with one shared CDR3 protein collapse into an entry with the most common genes and DNA. TCRdb, rather than the study authors, made the V and J calls. This sample holds 250,000 to 400,000 distinct CDR3 sequences; roughly 4.3% were observed only once. Of the sample, approximately 23% falls within the top ten clones.

The CDR3 has 16 amino acids, counting the end cysteine and phenylalanine. The entry retains the CDR3 DNA only, 48 bases that are in frame from base 1. From a lookup of the germline V gene (reference sequence), CDR1 and CDR2 are SGHAT and FQDESV. V loses 0 bases of germline sequence and J loses 5 bases, and the interval between the two ends is 16 bases. The starting material was PBMCs, obtained 5 days after the yellow fever booster vaccination. The chain couples TRBV11-1 to TRBJ1-1; TRBD1 is perhaps the D gene, given 6 matching bases. The TCR originated in a man aged 18-30 years who received the YFV17D yellow fever vaccine. CDR3 protein: CASSLAYLRGETEAFF. The DNA is TGTGCCAGCAGCTTAGCGTATCTCAGGGGCGAGACTGAAGCTTTCTTT.